This T cell receptor (beta chain) came from a study of CD8+CD57+ T cells in acquired aplastic anemia. This clonotype was seen more than once but under ten times. What it binds is not known. Genomic DNA, serving as template, underwent TCR beta VDJ and CDR3 profiling. A single record per CDR3 protein comes from TCRdb applying MiXCR to the reads. The sample shows 250,000 to 300,000 distinct CDR3 sequences, about three fifths of them seen only once. Study conclusions and caveats: About 30 shared CD8+ CDR3s appeared highly expressed within patients' immunodominant clones.

It was patients with CD8+CD57+ cell expansion by flow cytometry who were chosen for sequencing. The CDR3 covers 15 residues. Between the trimmed V and J ends, which lost 0 bases and 5 bases, there was a span of 17 bases. The V gene's germline CDR1 is DFQATT and CDR2 SNEGSKA (reference sequence). The sample comprised sorted CD4+, CD8+, or CD8+CD57+ T cells (not recorded which) from PBMCs. The rearrangement links TRBV20-1 to TRBJ2-7; possible D gene TRBD1, 6 bases. The sequence came from a human donor with aplastic anemia. This chain's CDR3 is CSARDQASGGNEQYF. For the CDR3, the DNA is TGCAGTGCTAGAGATCAGGCCTCTGGGGGCAACGAGCAGTACTTC.